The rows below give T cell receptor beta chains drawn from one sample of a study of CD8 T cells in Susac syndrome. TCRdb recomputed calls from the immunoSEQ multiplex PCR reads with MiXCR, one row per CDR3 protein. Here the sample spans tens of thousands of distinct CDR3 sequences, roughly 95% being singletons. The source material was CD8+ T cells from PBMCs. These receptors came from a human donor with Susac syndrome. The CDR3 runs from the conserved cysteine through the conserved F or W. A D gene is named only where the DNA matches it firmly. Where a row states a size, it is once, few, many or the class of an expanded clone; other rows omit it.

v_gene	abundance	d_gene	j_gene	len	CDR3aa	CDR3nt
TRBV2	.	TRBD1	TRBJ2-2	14	CASSEGQGTGELFF	TGTGCCAGCAGTGAAGGACAGGGAACCGGGGAGCTGTTTTTT
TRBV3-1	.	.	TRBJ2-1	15	CASSQVGFGGNEQFF	TGTGCCAGCAGCCAAGTGGGGTTTGGGGGCAATGAGCAGTTCTTC
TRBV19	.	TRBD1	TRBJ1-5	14	CASRWTGFNQPQHF	TGTGCCAGTAGATGGACAGGCTTCAATCAGCCCCAGCATTTT
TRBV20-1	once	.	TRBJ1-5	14	CSARDKPPNQPQHF	TGCAGTGCTAGAGATAAGCCGCCTAATCAGCCCCAGCATTTT
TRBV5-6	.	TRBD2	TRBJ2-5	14	CASSLYGGQETQYF	TGTGCCAGCAGCCTCTACGGGGGGCAAGAGACCCAGTACTTC
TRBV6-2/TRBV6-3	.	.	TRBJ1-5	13	CASALSSNQPQHF	TGTGCCAGCGCCCTGTCTAGCAATCAGCCCCAGCATTTT
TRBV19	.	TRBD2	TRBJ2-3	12	CASRTSGDTQYF	TGTGCCAGTAGGACTAGCGGAGATACGCAGTATTTT
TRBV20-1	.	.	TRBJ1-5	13	CRSCSHGNQPQHF	TGCAGGAGCTGCAGCCACGGCAATCAGCCCCAGCATTTT
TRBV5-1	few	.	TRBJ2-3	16	CASSLASHRGGDTQYF	TGCGCCAGCAGCTTGGCCTCTCATCGAGGGGGAGATACGCAGTATTTT
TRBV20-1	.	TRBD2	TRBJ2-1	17	CSVLPGTSVSSYNEQFF	TGCAGTGTTCTCCCCGGGACTAGCGTTAGCTCCTACAATGAGCAGTTCTTC
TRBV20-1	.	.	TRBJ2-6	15	CSASELRSGANVLTF	TGCAGTGCTAGTGAGCTTCGCTCTGGGGCCAACGTCCTGACTTTC
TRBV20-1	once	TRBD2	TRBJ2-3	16	CSARVLAGGPLDTQYF	TGCAGTGCTAGAGTTCTAGCGGGGGGGCCGTTAGATACGCAGTATTTT
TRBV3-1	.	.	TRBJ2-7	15	CASSQEVRVGDEQYF	TGTGCCAGCAGCCAAGAAGTGAGGGTAGGCGACGAGCAGTACTTC
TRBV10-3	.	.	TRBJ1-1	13	CAISEATATEAFF	TGTGCCATCAGCGAAGCCACTGCCACTGAAGCTTTCTTT
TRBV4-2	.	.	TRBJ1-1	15	CASSRLRVSDTEAFF	TGTGCCAGCAGCCGGTTACGGGTATCGGACACTGAAGCTTTCTTT
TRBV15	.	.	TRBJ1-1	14	CATSRDRPSREAFF	TGTGCCACCAGCAGAGATAGGCCCTCGAGGGAAGCTTTCTTT